The 2 T cell receptor beta chains presented below share a single source sample, sequenced in a study of OX40 agonist ivuxolimab in advanced cancers. Produced via immunoSEQ multiplex PCR; TCRdb's table is partial and in-frame only. The data contain tens of thousands of clones, roughly four fifths of them seen just once; the ten biggest clones take up more than 2%. Sequencing was performed on CD4+ or CD8+ T cells sorted from blood, taken in a trial of the OX40 agonist ivuxolimab. These receptors originate from an adult with an advanced solid tumor such as melanoma, head and neck, liver or kidney cancer.

The chain couples TRBV9 to TRBJ2-1, with 9 nucleotides matching TRBD2. After removal of 0 bases from V and 8 bases from J, the junction contained 6 bases not matched to a gene. In germline, CDR1 is SGDLS, CDR2 YYNGEE. This CDR3 is 15 amino acids long. The CDR3 protein is CASSVGSGSLDEQFF. CDR3 nucleotides: TGTGCCAGCAGCGTAGGTAGCGGGAGTTTGGATGAGCAGTTCTTC.

This clone occurred a few times. The chain employs TRBV9 and TRBJ2-2, with D perhaps matching TRBD2 (5 bases). CDR3 length equals 13 residues. Trimming took off 3 bases at V and 8 bases at J, with 11 bases between the two ends. CDR1 SGDLS and CDR2 YYNGEE come from the germline V gene. In DNA form, the CDR3 reads TGTGCCAGCAGCGCCCTGTCGGGAGGGGAGCTGTTTTTT. This translates into CASSALSGGELFF.